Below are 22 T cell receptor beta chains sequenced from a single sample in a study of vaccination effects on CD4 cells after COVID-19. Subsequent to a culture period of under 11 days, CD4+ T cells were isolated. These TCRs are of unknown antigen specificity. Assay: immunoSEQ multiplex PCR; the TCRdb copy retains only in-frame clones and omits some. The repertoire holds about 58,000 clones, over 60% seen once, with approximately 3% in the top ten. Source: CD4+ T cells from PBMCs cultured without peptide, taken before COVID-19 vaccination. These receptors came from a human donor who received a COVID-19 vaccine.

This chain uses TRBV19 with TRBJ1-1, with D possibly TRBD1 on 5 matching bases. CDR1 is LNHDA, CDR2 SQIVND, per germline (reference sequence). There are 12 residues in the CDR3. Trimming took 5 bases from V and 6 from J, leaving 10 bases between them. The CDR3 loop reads CASSPRGAEAFF. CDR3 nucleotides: TGTGCCAGTAGTCCGCGGGGGGCTGAAGCTTTCTTT.

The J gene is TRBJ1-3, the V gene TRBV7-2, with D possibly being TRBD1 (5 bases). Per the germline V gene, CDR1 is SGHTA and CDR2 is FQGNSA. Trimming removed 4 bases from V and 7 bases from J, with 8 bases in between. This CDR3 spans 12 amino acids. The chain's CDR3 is CASSSAGNTIYF. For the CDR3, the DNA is TGTGCCAGCAGCTCAGCAGGGAACACCATATATTTT. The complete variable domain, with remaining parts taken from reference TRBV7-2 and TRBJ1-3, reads GAGVSQSPSNKVTEKGKDVELRCDPISGHTALYWYRQSLGQGLEFLIYFQGNSAPDKSGLPSDRFSAERTGGSVSTLTIQRTQQEDSAVYLCASSSAGNTIYFGEGSWLTVV.

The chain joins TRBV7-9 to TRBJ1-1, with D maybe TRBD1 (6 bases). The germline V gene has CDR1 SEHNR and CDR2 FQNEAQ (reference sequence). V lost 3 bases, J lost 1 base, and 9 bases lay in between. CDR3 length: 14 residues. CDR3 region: CASSFDRRNTEAFF. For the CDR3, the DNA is TGTGCCAGCAGCTTCGACAGGCGGAACACTGAAGCTTTCTTT.

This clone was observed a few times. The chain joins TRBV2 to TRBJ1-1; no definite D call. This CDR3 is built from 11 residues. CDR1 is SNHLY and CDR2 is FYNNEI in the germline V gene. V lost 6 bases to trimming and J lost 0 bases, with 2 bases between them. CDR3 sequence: CASRLNTEAFF. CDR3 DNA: TGTGCCAGCAGGTTGAACACTGAAGCTTTCTTT.

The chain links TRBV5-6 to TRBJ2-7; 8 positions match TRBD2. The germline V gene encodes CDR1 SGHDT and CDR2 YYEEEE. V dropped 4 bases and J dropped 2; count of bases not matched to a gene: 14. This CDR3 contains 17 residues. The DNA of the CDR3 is TGTGCCAGCAGCGGGGGGGGCCAACTAGCGGCTCCCTACGAGCAGTACGTC. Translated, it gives CASSGGGQLAAPYEQYV.

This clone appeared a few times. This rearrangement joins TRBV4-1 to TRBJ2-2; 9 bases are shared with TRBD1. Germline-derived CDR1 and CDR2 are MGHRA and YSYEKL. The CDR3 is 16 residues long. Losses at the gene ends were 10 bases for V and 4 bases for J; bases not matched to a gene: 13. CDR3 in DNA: TGCGCCACCCAGTCCTGGACAGGGGTTAGCACCGGGGAGCTGTTTTTT. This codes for CATQSWTGVSTGELFF.

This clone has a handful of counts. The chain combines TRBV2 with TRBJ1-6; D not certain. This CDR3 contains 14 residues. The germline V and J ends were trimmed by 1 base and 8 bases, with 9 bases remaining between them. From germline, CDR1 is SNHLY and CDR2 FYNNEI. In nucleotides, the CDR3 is TGTGCCAGCAGTGAAGGTGTTGCTGATTCACCCCTCCACTTT. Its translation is CASSEGVADSPLHF.

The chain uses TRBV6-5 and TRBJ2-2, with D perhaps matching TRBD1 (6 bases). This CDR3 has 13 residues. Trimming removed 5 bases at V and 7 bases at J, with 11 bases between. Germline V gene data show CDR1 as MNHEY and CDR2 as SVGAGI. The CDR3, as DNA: TGTGCCAGCAGTCCATCAGGGGTCGGGGAGCTGTTTTTT. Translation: CASSPSGVGELFF.

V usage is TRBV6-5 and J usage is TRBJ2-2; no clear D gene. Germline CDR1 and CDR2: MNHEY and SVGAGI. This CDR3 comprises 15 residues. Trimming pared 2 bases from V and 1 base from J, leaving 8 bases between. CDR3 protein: CASSYRVGNTGELFF. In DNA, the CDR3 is TGTGCCAGCAGTTACCGTGTCGGGAACACCGGGGAGCTGTTTTTT.

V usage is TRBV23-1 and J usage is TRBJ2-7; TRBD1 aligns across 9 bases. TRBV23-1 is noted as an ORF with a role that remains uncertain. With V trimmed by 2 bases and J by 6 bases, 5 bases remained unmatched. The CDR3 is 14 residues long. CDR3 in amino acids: CASSQTPDRGEQYV. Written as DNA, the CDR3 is TGCGCCAGCAGTCAAACCCCGGACAGGGGCGAGCAGTACGTC.

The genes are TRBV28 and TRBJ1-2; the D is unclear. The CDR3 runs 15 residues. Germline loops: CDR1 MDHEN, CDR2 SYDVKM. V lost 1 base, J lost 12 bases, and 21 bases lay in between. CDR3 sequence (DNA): TGTGCCAGCAGTTTATACACAACCTCCTCGCGCGGACACACCTTC. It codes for CASSLYTTSSRGHTF.

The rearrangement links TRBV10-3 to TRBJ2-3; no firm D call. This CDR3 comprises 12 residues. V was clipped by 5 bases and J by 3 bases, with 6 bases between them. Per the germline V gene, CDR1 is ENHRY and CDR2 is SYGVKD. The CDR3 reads CAISQGTDTQYF. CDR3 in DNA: TGTGCCATCAGTCAAGGGACAGATACGCAGTATTTT.

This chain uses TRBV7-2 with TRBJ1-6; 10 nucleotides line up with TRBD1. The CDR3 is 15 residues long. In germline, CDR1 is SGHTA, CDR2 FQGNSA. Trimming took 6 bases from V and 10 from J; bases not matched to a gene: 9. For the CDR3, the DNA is TGTGCCAGCAGTCTCCGGGACAGGGGTCGCTCACCCCTCCACTTT. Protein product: CASSLRDRGRSPLHF.

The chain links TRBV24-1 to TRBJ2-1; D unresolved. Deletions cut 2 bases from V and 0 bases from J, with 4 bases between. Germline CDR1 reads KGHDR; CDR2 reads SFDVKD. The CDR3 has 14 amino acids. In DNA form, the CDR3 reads TGTGCCACCAGTGATTGGTTCTCCTACAATGAGCAGTTCTTC. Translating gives CATSDWFSYNEQFF.

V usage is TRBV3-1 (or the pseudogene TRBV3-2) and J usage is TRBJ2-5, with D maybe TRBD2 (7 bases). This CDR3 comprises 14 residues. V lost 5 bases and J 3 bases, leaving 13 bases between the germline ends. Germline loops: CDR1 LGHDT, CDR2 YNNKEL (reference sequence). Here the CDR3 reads CASSSRGAKETQYF. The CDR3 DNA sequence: TGTGCCAGCAGCTCCCGGGGGGCTAAAGAGACCCAGTACTTC.

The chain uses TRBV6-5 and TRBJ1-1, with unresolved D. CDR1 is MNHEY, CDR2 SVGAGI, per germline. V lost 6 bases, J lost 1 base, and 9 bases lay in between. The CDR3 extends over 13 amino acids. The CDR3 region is CASRDTRNTEAFF. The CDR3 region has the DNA TGTGCCAGCAGGGATACTCGGAACACTGAAGCTTTCTTT.

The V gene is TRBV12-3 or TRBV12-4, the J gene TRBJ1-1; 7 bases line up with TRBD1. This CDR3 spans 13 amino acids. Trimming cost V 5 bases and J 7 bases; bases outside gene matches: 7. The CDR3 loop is CASSRGQGVEAFF. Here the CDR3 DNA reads TGTGCCAGCAGTAGAGGTCAGGGGGTTGAAGCTTTCTTT.

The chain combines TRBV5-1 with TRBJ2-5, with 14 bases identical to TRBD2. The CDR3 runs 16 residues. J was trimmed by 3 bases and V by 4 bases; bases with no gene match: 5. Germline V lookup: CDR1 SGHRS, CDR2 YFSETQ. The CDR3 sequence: CASSPRLAGGEETQYF. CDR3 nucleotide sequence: TGCGCCAGCAGCCCCCGACTAGCGGGGGGGGAAGAGACCCAGTACTTC. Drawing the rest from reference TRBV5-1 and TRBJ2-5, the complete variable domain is KAGVTQTPRYLIKTRGQQVTLSCSPISGHRSVSWYQQTPGQGLQFLFEYFSETQRNKGNFPGRFSGRQFSNSRSEMNVSTLELGDSALYLCASSPRLAGGEETQYFGPGTRLLVL.

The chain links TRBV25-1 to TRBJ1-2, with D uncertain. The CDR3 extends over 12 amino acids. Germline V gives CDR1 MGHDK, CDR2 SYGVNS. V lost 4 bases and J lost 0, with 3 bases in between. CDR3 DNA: TGTGCCAGCAGTGTAGCTAACTATGGCTACACCTTC. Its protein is CASSVANYGYTF.

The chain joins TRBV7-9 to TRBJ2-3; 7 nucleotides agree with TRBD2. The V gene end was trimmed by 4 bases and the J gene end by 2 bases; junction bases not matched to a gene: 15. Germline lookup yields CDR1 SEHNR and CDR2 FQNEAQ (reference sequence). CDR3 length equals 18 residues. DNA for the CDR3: TGTGCCAGCAGCTCTAGAGGCTCTGGGGGGGGACCCACAGATACGCAGTATTTT. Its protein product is CASSSRGSGGGPTDTQYF. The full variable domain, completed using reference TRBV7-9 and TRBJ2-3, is DTGVSQNPRHKITKRGQNVTFRCDPISEHNRLYWYRQTLGQGPEFLTYFQNEAQLEKSRLLSDRFSAERPKGSFSTLEIQRTEQGDSAMYLCASSSRGSGGGPTDTQYFGPGTRLTVL.

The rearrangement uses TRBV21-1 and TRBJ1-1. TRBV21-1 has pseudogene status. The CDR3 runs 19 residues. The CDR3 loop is CASSKALLFDRGMNTEAFF. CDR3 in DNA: TGTGCCAGCAGCAAAGCGCTTCTATTTGACCGAGGGATGAACACTGAAGCTTTCTTT.

The CDR3 sequence: CASSLGLAAGELFF. The CDR3 bases are TGCGCCAGCAGCTTGGGACTAGCGGCCGGGGAGCTGTTTTTT. The chain couples TRBV5-1 to TRBJ2-2; 9 positions agree with TRBD2. CDR1 and CDR2 (germline): SGHRS, YFSETQ. This CDR3 region has 14 residues. V lost 0 bases, J lost 6 bases, and 0 bases stayed unmatched.